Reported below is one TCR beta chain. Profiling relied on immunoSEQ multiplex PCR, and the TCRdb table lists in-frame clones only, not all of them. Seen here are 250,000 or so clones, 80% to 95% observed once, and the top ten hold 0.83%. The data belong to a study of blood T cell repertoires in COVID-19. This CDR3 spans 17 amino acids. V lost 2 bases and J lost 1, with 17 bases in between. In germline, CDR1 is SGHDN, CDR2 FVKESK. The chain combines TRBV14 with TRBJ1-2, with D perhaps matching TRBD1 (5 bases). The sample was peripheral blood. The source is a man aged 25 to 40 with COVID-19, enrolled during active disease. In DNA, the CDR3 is TGTGCCAGCAGCCAAATGACAGATCCCGCTTATAACTATGGCTACACCTTC. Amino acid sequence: CASSQMTDPAYNYGYTF.